A single sample is the source of the 3 T cell receptor beta chains below, sequenced in a study of blood T cell repertoires in COVID-19. Using immunoSEQ multiplex PCR, the repertoire was profiled, and TCRdb retains in-frame clones only, with some absent. The repertoire holds about 260,000 clones, with 84% as singletons. Sequenced sample: peripheral blood. These receptors were collected from a woman aged 40 to 50 who had recovered from COVID-19.

This clone has more than one count but fewer than ten. This chain joins TRBV14 and TRBJ1-1; maybe TRBD1 (6 bases). CDR1 is SGHDN, CDR2 FVKESK, per germline. This CDR3 region has 13 residues. Trimming left V 6 bases short and J 0 bases short, with 8 bases between. The CDR3 DNA reads as TGTGCCAGCAGTGGACAGATGAACACTGAAGCTTTCTTT. It specifies CASSGQMNTEAFF.

The chain carries TRBV29-1 and TRBJ1-2; no clear D. Trimming left V 5 bases short and J 4 bases short, with 11 bases between. The CDR3 spans 12 residues. Germline lookup yields CDR1 SQVTM and CDR2 ANQGSEA. The CDR3 loop is CSVHEVAYGYTF. The CDR3 nucleotides read TGCAGCGTTCATGAGGTTGCCTATGGCTACACCTTC.

The chain employs TRBV5-1 and TRBJ2-2; D may be TRBD2 (5 bases). Trimming shortened V by 3 bases and J by 6 bases, and 12 bases separated the two germline ends. The CDR3 covers 14 residues. Germline V gene sequence: CDR1 SGHRS, CDR2 YFSETQ. CDR3 residues: CASSSGLFSGELFF. CDR3 DNA: TGCGCCAGCAGCTCCGGACTCTTTTCCGGGGAGCTGTTTTTT.